The 11 T cell receptor beta chains reported below all come from one sample, sequenced in a study of blood T cell repertoires in COVID-19. TCRdb's copy holds only in-frame clones and misses some; the assay was immunoSEQ multiplex PCR. The table shows fewer than 250,000 clones, with approximately 84% occurring only once. Sequencing used peripheral blood. All receptors derive from a man aged 50-60 years with COVID-19, enrolled during active disease.

This clone was seen only a few times. The chain combines TRBV29-1 with TRBJ1-2; D not resolved. CDR1 and CDR2 from the germline V gene are SQVTM and ANQGSEA. CDR3 length: 13 amino acids. Deletions cut 1 base from V and 6 bases from J, with 12 bases between. This chain's CDR3 is CSVEVPTSHGYTF. In DNA, the CDR3 is TGCAGCGTTGAAGTTCCTACTTCGCATGGCTACACCTTC.

The V and J genes are TRBV6-5 and TRBJ2-1, with 8 bases fitting TRBD2. CDR3 length equals 15 residues. The germline V gene encodes CDR1 MNHEY and CDR2 SVGAGI. V lost 5 bases, J lost 2 bases, and 5 bases stayed unmatched. The CDR3 is CASSTKRETYNEQFF. In DNA, the CDR3 is TGTGCCAGCAGTACCAAGCGGGAGACCTACAATGAGCAGTTCTTC.

CDR3 sequence reads: CASSVATAQVYEQFF. The CDR3 DNA sequence: TGTGCCAGCAGCGTAGCTACAGCTCAAGTTTATGAGCAGTTCTTC. This chain uses TRBV9 with TRBJ2-1; D unclear. The CDR3 spans 15 residues. V gave up 0 bases and J gave up 8 bases, with 15 bases separating them. Germline V gene sequence: CDR1 SGDLS, CDR2 YYNGEE.

The V and J genes are TRBV11-3 and TRBJ2-2; 12 bases line up with TRBD1. Per the germline V gene, CDR1 is SGHNT and CDR2 is YENEEA. Trimming at V came to 5 bases and at J to 6 bases, leaving 4 bases not matched to a gene. The CDR3 has 15 amino acids. The CDR3: CASSLGQGASGELFF. The CDR3 DNA reads as TGTGCCAGCAGCCTGGGACAGGGGGCGTCCGGGGAGCTGTTTTTT.

The chain has TRBV18 and TRBJ1-1; D gene uncertain. V gave up 2 bases and J gave up 1 base, with 14 bases separating them. The V gene's germline CDR1 is KGHSH and CDR2 LQKENI. The CDR3 loop spans 16 amino acids. CDR3: CASSPAYGPRNTEAFF. CDR3 nucleotides: TGTGCCAGCTCACCAGCCTATGGGCCAAGGAACACTGAAGCTTTCTTT.

The rearrangement joins TRBV2 to TRBJ2-6, with TRBD1 identical over 9 bases. The CDR3 contains 17 residues. V gave up 5 bases and J gave up 2 bases; unmatched junction bases: 7. From germline, CDR1 is SNHLY and CDR2 FYNNEI. Here the CDR3 reads CASSYPYRGPGANVLTF. The CDR3 DNA reads TGTGCCAGCAGTTACCCCTACAGGGGGCCTGGGGCCAACGTCCTGACTTTC.

CDR3 protein: CASSRDFDYGYTF. DNA for the CDR3: TGTGCCAGCAGCCGGGACTTCGACTATGGCTACACCTTC. V gene TRBV5-4 combines with J gene TRBJ1-2; weak D call: TRBD1 (5 bases). The V end lost 4 bases, the J end lost 3 bases, and 10 bases lay between the germline ends. In germline, CDR1 is SGHNT, CDR2 YYREEE (reference sequence). This CDR3 spans 13 amino acids.

The V and J genes are TRBV18 and TRBJ1-5; no definite D call. The CDR3 is 13 residues long. Germline CDR1 is KGHSH and CDR2 is LQKENI. The V end lost 4 bases, the J end lost 5 bases, and 9 bases lay between the germline ends. The CDR3, as DNA: TGTGCCAGCTCACGAACCGAGGATCAGCCCCAGCATTTT. Protein sequence: CASSRTEDQPQHF.

The chain carries TRBV6-5 and TRBJ2-7; D may be TRBD2 (6 bases). CDR1 and CDR2 (germline): MNHEY, SVGAGI. The V end was cut by 7 bases, the J end by 2 bases, with 18 bases between. The CDR3 covers 15 residues. CDR3 nucleotide sequence: TGTGCCAGCACCAATAGCGGCTCAAGGACCTACGAGCAGTACTTC. This encodes CASTNSGSRTYEQYF.

This clone was seen just once. This sequence joins TRBV28 and TRBJ1-4; D remains unclear. Looked up from germline, CDR1 is MDHEN and CDR2 is SYDVKM. V gave up 7 bases and J gave up 4 bases, with 10 bases separating them. The CDR3 has 13 residues. The DNA of the CDR3 is TGTGCCAGCACCTCGAGGATTAATGAAAAACTGTTTTTT. Encoded protein: CASTSRINEKLFF. The full variable domain, with the rest looked up from reference TRBV28 and TRBJ1-4, is DVKVTQSSRYLVKRTGEKVFLECVQDMDHENMFWYRQDPGLGLRLIYFSYDVKMKEKGDIPEGYSVSREKKERFSLILESASTNQTSMYLCASTSRINEKLFFGSGTQLSVL.

The V call is TRBV5-1, the J call TRBJ2-3; 10 bases are a match to TRBD2. This CDR3 has 13 residues. CDR1 is SGHRS, CDR2 YFSETQ, per germline. V lost 6 bases, J lost 4 bases, and 2 bases stayed unmatched. CDR3 sequence reads: CASKREGPDTQYF. The CDR3 DNA is TGCGCCAGCAAGCGGGAGGGCCCAGATACGCAGTATTTT.